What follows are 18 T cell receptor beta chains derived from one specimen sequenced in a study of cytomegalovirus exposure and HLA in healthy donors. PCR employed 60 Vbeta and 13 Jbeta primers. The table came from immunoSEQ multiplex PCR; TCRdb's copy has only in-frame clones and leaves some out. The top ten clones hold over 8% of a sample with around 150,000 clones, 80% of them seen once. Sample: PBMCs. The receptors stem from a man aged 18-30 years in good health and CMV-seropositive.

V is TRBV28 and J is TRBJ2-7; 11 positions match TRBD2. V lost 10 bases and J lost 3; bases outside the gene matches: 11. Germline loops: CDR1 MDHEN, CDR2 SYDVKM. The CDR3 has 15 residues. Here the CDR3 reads CATKRPGLADYEQYF. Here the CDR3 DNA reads TGTGCCACCAAAAGGCCGGGACTAGCGGACTACGAGCAGTACTTC. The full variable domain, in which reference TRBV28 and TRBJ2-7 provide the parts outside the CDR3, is DVKVTQSSRYLVKRTGEKVFLECVQDMDHENMFWYRQDPGLGLRLIYFSYDVKMKEKGDIPEGYSVSREKKERFSLILESASTNQTSMYLCATKRPGLADYEQYFGPGTRLTVT.

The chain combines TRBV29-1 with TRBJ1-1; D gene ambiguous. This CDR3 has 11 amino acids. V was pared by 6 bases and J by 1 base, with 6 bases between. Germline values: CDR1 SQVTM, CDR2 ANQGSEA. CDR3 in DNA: TGCAGCGTCGGGAAGAACACTGAAGCTTTCTTT. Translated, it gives CSVGKNTEAFF.

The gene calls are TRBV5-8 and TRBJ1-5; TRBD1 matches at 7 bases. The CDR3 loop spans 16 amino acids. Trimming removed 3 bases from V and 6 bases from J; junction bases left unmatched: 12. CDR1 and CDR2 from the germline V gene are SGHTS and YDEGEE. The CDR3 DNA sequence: TGTGCCAGCAGCTATAAAACAGGGGTTGAGGGTCAGCCCCAGCATTTT. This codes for CASSYKTGVEGQPQHF.

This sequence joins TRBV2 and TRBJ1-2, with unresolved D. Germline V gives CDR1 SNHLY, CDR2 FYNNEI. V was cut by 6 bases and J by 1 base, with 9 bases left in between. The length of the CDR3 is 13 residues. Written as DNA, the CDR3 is TGTGCCAGCAGACAGAACAATAACTATGGCTACACCTTC. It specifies CASRQNNNYGYTF.

The CDR3 DNA follows: TGTGCCAGTAGTTCTAGCAATACGCAGTATTTT. Translated: CASSSSNTQYF. The V and J genes are TRBV19 and TRBJ2-3; possible D gene TRBD2, 5 bases. V was clipped by 5 bases and J by 7 bases, with 7 bases between them. The CDR3 is 11 residues long. CDR1 is LNHDA, CDR2 SQIVND, per germline (reference sequence).

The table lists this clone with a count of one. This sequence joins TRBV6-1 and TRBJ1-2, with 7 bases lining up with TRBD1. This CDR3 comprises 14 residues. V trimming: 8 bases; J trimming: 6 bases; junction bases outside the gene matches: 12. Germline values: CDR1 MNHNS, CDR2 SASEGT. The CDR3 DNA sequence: TGTGCCAGCCGCCGAAGACAGGGCGGGAATGGCTACACCTTC. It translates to CASRRRQGGNGYTF.

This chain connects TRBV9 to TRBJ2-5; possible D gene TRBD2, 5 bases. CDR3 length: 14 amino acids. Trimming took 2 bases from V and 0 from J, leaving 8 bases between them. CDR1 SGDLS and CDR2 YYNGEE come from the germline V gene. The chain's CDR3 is CASSVPGYQETQYF. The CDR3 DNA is TGTGCCAGCAGCGTTCCGGGGTACCAAGAGACCCAGTACTTC. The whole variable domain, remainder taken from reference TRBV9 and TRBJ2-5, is DSGVTQTPKHLITATGQRVTLRCSPRSGDLSVYWYQQSLDQGLQFLIQYYNGEERAKGNILERFSAQQFPDLHSELNLSSLELGDSALYFCASSVPGYQETQYFGPGTRLLVL.

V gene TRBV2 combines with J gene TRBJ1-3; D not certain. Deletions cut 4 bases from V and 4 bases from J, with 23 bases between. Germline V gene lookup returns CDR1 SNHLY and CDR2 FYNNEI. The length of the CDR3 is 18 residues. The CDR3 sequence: CASSGVGITDPLGNTIYF. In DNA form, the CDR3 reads TGTGCCAGCAGTGGGGTAGGCATCACAGATCCTTTGGGAAACACCATATATTTT.

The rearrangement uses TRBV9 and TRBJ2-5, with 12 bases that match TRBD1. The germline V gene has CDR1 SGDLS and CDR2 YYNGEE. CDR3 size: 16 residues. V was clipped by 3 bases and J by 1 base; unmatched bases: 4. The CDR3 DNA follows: TGTGCCAGCAGCGGATCGGGACAGGGGGCCCAAGAGACCCAGTACTTC. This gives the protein CASSGSGQGAQETQYF.

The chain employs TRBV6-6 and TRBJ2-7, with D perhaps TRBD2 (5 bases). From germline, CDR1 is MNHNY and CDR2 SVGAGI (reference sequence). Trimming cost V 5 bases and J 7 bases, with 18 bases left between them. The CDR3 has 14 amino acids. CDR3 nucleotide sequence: TGTGCCAGCAGTAAAAAGCCGGGCACGGGAGAGCAGTACTTC. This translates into CASSKKPGTGEQYF.

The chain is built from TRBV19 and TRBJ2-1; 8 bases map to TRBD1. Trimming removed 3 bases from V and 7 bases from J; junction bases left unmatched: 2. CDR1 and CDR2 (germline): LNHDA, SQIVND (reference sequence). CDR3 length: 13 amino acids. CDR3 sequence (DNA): TGTGCCAGTAGTATGGGACAGGTTAATGAGCAGTTCTTC. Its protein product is CASSMGQVNEQFF.

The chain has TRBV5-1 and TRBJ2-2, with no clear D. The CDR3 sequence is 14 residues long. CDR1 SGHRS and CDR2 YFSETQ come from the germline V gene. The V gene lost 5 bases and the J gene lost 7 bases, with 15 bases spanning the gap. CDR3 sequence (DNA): TGCGCCAGCAGTGACTTAGGAGCAATCGGGGAGCTGTTTTTT. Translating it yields CASSDLGAIGELFF.

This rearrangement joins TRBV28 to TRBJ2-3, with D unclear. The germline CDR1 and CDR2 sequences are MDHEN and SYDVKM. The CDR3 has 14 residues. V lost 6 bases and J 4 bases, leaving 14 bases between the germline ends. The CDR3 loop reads CASRSPRNPDTQYF. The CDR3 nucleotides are TGTGCCAGCAGATCACCCAGGAATCCAGATACGCAGTATTTT.

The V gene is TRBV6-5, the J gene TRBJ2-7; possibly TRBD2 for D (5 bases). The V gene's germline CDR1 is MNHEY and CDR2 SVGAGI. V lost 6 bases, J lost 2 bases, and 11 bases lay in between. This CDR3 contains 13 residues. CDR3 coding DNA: TGTGCCAGCAGCTCCCGGGGAGCCTACGAGCAGTACTTC. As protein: CASSSRGAYEQYF.

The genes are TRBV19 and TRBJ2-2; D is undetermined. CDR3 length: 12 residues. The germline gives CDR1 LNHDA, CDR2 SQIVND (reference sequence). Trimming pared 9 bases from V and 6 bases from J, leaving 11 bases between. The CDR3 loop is CASIAVAGELFF. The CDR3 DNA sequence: TGTGCCAGCATAGCCGTGGCCGGGGAGCTGTTTTTT.

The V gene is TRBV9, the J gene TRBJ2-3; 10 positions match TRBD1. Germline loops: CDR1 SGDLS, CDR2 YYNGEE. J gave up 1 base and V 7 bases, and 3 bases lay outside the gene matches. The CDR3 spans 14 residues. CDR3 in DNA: TGTGCCAGCTCCGGGACAGGGGGCACAGATACGCAGTATTTT. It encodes CASSGTGGTDTQYF.

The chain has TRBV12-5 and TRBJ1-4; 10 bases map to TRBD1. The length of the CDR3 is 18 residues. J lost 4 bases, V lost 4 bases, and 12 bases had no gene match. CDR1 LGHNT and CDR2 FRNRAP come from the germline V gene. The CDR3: CASGSPRDRGWSNEKLFF. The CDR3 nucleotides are TGTGCTAGTGGTTCCCCCCGGGACAGGGGATGGAGTAATGAAAAACTGTTTTTT.

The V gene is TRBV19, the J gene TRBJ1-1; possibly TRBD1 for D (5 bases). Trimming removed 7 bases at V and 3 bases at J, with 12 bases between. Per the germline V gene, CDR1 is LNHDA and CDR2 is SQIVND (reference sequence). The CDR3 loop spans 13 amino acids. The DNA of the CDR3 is TGTGCCAGTACCACATGGGGGGACACTGAAGCTTTCTTT. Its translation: CASTTWGDTEAFF.